This is a list of T cell receptor beta chains from one sample in a study of blood T cells in healthy people across ages. TCRdb processed the 5' RACE reads anew with MiXCR; each CDR3 protein has one entry. The sample lists some 930,000 distinct CDR3 sequences, under 35% occurring once. Another study also made use of these data, one on T cells of mothers and their children.

The sequenced sample consisted of blood. The receptor source for this set is a woman between 35 and 50 years old in good health. CDR3s include the opening cysteine and the closing phenylalanine or tryptophan. The order of the fields is V gene, D gene, clone size, J gene, CDR3 DNA, CDR3 protein. A D gene is named only where the DNA matches it firmly. Clone size appears in some rows only: once, few, many, or a class for an expanded clone.

TRBV27	NA	few	TRBJ2-5	TGTGCCAGCAGTTTATTATCGGGTGGAGAGACCCAGTACTTC	CASSLLSGGETQYF
TRBV12-3/TRBV12-4	NA	NA	TRBJ1-2	TGTGCCAGCCGAGAAACAGGGCCCTATGGCTACACCTTC	CASRETGPYGYTF
TRBV27	NA	NA	TRBJ1-5	TGTGCCAGCAGCAGGGATGGCCAGCCCCAGCATTTT	CASSRDGQPQHF
TRBV5-1	NA	NA	TRBJ2-1	TGCGCCAGCAGGGACGCTGGCAATGAGCAGTTCTTC	CASRDAGNEQFF
TRBV20-1	NA	few	TRBJ1-5	TGCAGTGCTAGAGATCGACGTATGGGACAAGTAAATCAGCCCCAGCATTTT	CSARDRRMGQVNQPQHF
TRBV28	NA	NA	TRBJ1-5	TGTGCCAGCAGTCCTGAGGGGTGGCGCAATCAGCCCCGGCATTTT	CASSPEGWRNQPRHF
TRBV7-3	TRBD2	few	TRBJ2-1	TGTGCCAGCAGATGGACTAGCGGGTCCAAAGAGCAGTTCTTC	CASRWTSGSKEQFF
TRBV7-9	TRBD1	NA	TRBJ1-1	TGTGCCAGCAGCTTCCTACAGGGGAGAACTGAAGCTTTCTTT	CASSFLQGRTEAFF
TRBV24-1	TRBD2	NA	TRBJ2-5	TGTGCCACCAGTCTAGCGGGGGGAGAGACCCAGTACTTC	CATSLAGGETQYF
TRBV5-4	NA	NA	TRBJ2-7	TGTGCCAGCAGCCCCAGGGTTACTGGGGAGCAGTACTTC	CASSPRVTGEQYF
TRBV5-8	TRBD2	few	TRBJ2-1	TGTGCCAGCAGCACCGGACTAGCGGGGGCCCCCCAAGAGACCCAGTTCTTC	CASSTGLAGAPQETQFF
TRBV7-6	NA	NA	TRBJ1-1	TGTGCCAGCAGCTTAGGTCGGGGCGCAGGGATTTTTGGCACTGAAGCTTTCTTT	CASSLGRGAGIFGTEAFF
TRBV9	NA	NA	TRBJ1-4	TGTGCCAGCAGCAACGGAGGCACCTATAATGAAAAACTGTTTTTT	CASSNGGTYNEKLFF
TRBV4-2	NA	few	TRBJ1-5	TGTGCCAGCAGCCAAGAAGGAAGCAATCAGCCCCAGCATTTT	CASSQEGSNQPQHF
TRBV20-1	TRBD1	many	TRBJ1-1	TGCAGTGCCCTTGACAGGGATCGTAACACTGAAGCTTTCTTT	CSALDRDRNTEAFF
TRBV24-1	NA	NA	TRBJ1-2	TGTGCCACCAGGGACCAGAAAATTAACTATGGCTACACCTTC	CATRDQKINYGYTF
TRBV20-1	NA	NA	TRBJ1-2	TGCAGTGCTAGACAGGGTTCGGGCTATGGCAGCACCTTC	CSARQGSGYGSTF
TRBV20-1	NA	few	TRBJ1-1	TGCAGTGCTAGAGTACAGATCACTGAAGCTTTCTTT	CSARVQITEAFF
TRBV4-2	NA	NA	TRBJ1-2	TGTGCCAGCAGCCAAGATGTCATAGTTAACTATGGCTACACCTTC	CASSQDVIVNYGYTF
TRBV7-2	TRBD2	NA	TRBJ2-1	TGTGCCAGCAGCTCTATCGGACGAGCGGGGGGGTACAATGAGCAGTTCTTC	CASSSIGRAGGYNEQFF
TRBV7-2	TRBD1	once	TRBJ2-1	TGTGCCAGCAGCTTACTCACAGGGGTGTACTATGAGCAGTTCTTC	CASSLLTGVYYEQFF
TRBV7-3	NA	many	TRBJ2-3	TGTGCCAGCAGCTGGGGGTTGAGGGAGCCGCAGTATTTT	CASSWGLREPQYF
TRBV20-1	NA	many	TRBJ2-5	TGCAGTGCTAGAGAATGGCGGGACCAAGAGACCCAGTACTTC	CSAREWRDQETQYF
TRBV5-1	NA	NA	TRBJ1-4	TGCGCCAGCAGCTTTTCTGAATACGAAAAACTGTTTTTT	CASSFSEYEKLFF
TRBV6-1	NA	NA	TRBJ2-3	TGTGCCAGCACGGGACGCACGACCACAGATACGCAGTATTTT	CASTGRTTTDTQYF
TRBV6-1	TRBD1	few	TRBJ1-1	TGTGCCAGCAGAGAGTGGGACAGGGGTCGCACTGAAGCTTTCTTT	CASREWDRGRTEAFF
TRBV2	NA	NA	TRBJ2-7	TGTGCCAGCAGTGATTTGTCACTGTCGGTGAGCTCCTACGAGCAGTACTTC	CASSDLSLSVSSYEQYF
TRBV7-9	TRBD1	NA	TRBJ1-1	TGTGCCAGCAGCTCGTCGGGACAGCTAATGAACACTGAAGCTTTCTTT	CASSSSGQLMNTEAFF
TRBV5-1	NA	NA	TRBJ2-4	TGCGCCAGCAGCTGGGGAGGACAGGTCCAAAACATTCAGTACTTC	CASSWGGQVQNIQYF
TRBV3-1	TRBD2	NA	TRBJ2-3	TGTGCCAGCAGCCAAGATTCTAGCGGGGTCACAGATACGCAGTATTTT	CASSQDSSGVTDTQYF